The clone carrying this T cell receptor (beta chain) was picked up many times. The authors built TCR beta libraries using iRepertoire HTBI primers and Arm-PCR of CDR3 regions. MiXCR was run by TCRdb on the multiplex PCR reads, yielding one entry per CDR3 protein. The repertoire holds about 540,000 distinct CDR3 sequences, with about 14% as singletons. This sample was included in a study of regulatory T cells in long-lasting Graves disease. The time point denotes: newly diagnosed GD, antithyroid drugs for less than 3 months. Following extraction of RNA from PBMCs, that RNA was used to make the TCR library. Criteria from the American Thyroid Association guidelines were applied to diagnose Graves' disease. Trimming pared 5 bases from V and 3 bases from J, leaving 19 bases between. CDR3 length: 17 amino acids. Germline V gene data show CDR1 as MNHEY and CDR2 as SMNVEV (reference sequence). These data were likewise used in another study, on T cells in Graves' hyperthyroidism and ophthalmopathy. According to that study: Pregnant or lactating patients were excluded, as were those with uncontrolled infection or other autoimmune disease.

This receptor was obtained from a man aged 30-40 years with Graves disease. The chain joins TRBV27 to TRBJ1-4; no reliable D call. The sequencing used peripheral blood mononuclear cells (PBMCs), collected at new diagnosis, from a patient treated with antithyroid drugs. In DNA form, the CDR3 reads TGTGCCAGCAGTCGTTGGGTCGGGGAGCCGGCTAATGAAAAACTGTTTTTT. Protein sequence: CASSRWVGEPANEKLFF. Supplemented by reference TRBV27 and TRBJ1-4, the full variable domain reads EAQVTQNPRYLITVTGKKLTVTCSQNMNHEYMSWYRQDPGLGLRQIYYSMNVEVTDKGDVPEGYKVSRKEKRNFPLILESPSPNQTSLYFCASSRWVGEPANEKLFFGSGTQLSVL.